The 32 T cell receptor beta chains presented below share a single source sample, sequenced in a study of OX40 agonist ivuxolimab in advanced cancers. Libraries were prepared by immunoSEQ multiplex PCR; TCRdb keeps only in-frame clonotypes and omits some of them. The sample consists of tens of thousands of clones, more than 80% of them appearing once. Material: CD4+ or CD8+ T cells sorted from blood, obtained in a trial of the OX40 agonist ivuxolimab. These receptors all stem from an adult with an advanced solid tumor such as melanoma, head and neck, liver or kidney cancer.

V usage is TRBV30 and J usage is TRBJ1-3; D gene uncertain. From germline, CDR1 is GTSNPN and CDR2 SVGIG (reference sequence). Trimming stripped 3 bases from V and 0 bases from J, with 9 bases between. The CDR3 has 14 amino acids. CDR3 protein: CAWSPNRSGNTIYF. The CDR3 DNA follows: TGTGCCTGGAGCCCCAATCGCTCTGGAAACACCATATATTTT.

The chain employs TRBV7-9 and TRBJ1-1; maybe TRBD1 (5 bases). The germline V gene encodes CDR1 SEHNR and CDR2 FQNEAQ (reference sequence). Trimming took off 0 bases at V and 12 bases at J, with 14 bases between the two ends. The CDR3 consists of 13 residues. CDR3 sequence: CASSLALWQGTFF. CDR3 DNA sequence: TGTGCCAGCAGCTTAGCCTTGTGGCAGGGCACTTTCTTT. The variable domain in full, completed from reference TRBV7-9 and TRBJ1-1, reads DTGVSQNPRHKITKRGQNVTFRCDPISEHNRLYWYRQTLGQGPEFLTYFQNEAQLEKSRLLSDRFSAERPKGSFSTLEIQRTEQGDSAMYLCASSLALWQGTFFGQGTRLTVV.

The chain employs TRBV7-9 and TRBJ2-5, with 13 nucleotides matching TRBD2. Trimming at V came to 5 bases and at J to 7 bases, leaving 4 bases not matched to a gene. CDR1 SEHNR and CDR2 FQNEAQ come from the germline V gene (reference sequence). This CDR3 is built from 14 residues. The CDR3 DNA reads TGTGCCAGCAGCCCCAGGACTAGCGGGGGGACCCAGTACTTC. Its translation is CASSPRTSGGTQYF.

The genes are TRBV7-3 and TRBJ2-7; D is uncertain. The CDR3 spans 15 residues. With 2 bases removed from V and 0 bases from J, the gap between germline ends came to 11 bases. CDR1 is SGHTA and CDR2 is FQGTGA in the germline V gene. CDR3 sequence: CASSLDNLSSYEQYF. Written as DNA, the CDR3 is TGTGCCAGCAGCTTAGACAATCTGAGCTCCTACGAGCAGTACTTC.

The chain couples TRBV7-9 to TRBJ2-1; the D is unclear. CDR3 length equals 11 residues. Germline CDR1 reads SEHNR; CDR2 reads FQNEAQ (reference sequence). The ends were cut back, 3 bases at V and 6 bases at J, with 3 bases in the middle. The CDR3 protein is CASSFRNEQFF. DNA of the CDR3: TGTGCCAGCAGCTTCCGCAATGAGCAGTTCTTC. The whole variable domain, filled in from reference TRBV7-9 and TRBJ2-1, reads DTGVSQNPRHKITKRGQNVTFRCDPISEHNRLYWYRQTLGQGPEFLTYFQNEAQLEKSRLLSDRFSAERPKGSFSTLEIQRTEQGDSAMYLCASSFRNEQFFGPGTRLTVL.

The chain joins TRBV7-9 to TRBJ2-1; tentative D call: TRBD1 (5 bases). Trimming stripped 5 bases from V and 7 bases from J, with 18 bases between. CDR3 length: 15 amino acids. The V gene's germline CDR1 is SEHNR and CDR2 FQNEAQ (reference sequence). The CDR3 region is CASSPLKGRENEQFF. The CDR3 DNA reads as TGTGCCAGCAGCCCCCTAAAGGGCAGGGAAAATGAGCAGTTCTTC.

V and J are TRBV5-1 and TRBJ2-1; 8 positions agree with TRBD2. With 0 bases clipped from V and 7 bases from J, the junction kept 12 bases outside the gene matches. The CDR3 is 17 residues long. Germline V gene data show CDR1 as SGHRS and CDR2 as YFSETQ. CDR3 sequence (DNA): TGCGCCAGCAGCTTGGTACCGGGCAGCGGGGGACCAAATGAGCAGTTCTTC. This gives the protein CASSLVPGSGGPNEQFF.

The chain couples TRBV28 to TRBJ2-7; 9 bases are shared with TRBD1. V dropped 6 bases and J dropped 4; count of bases not matched to a gene: 4. The CDR3 sequence is 13 residues long. Germline values: CDR1 MDHEN, CDR2 SYDVKM. The CDR3 protein is CASSTGGLYEQYF. The DNA for the CDR3 is TGTGCCAGCAGCACAGGGGGCTTATACGAGCAGTACTTC.

The gene calls are TRBV15 and TRBJ2-7, with 8 bases aligning to TRBD2. The CDR3 runs to 15 residues. Looked up from germline, CDR1 is LNHNV and CDR2 is YYDKDF (reference sequence). J gave up 4 bases and V 5 bases, and 10 bases lay outside the gene matches. DNA of the CDR3: TGTGCCACCAGCGTCACACCGGGAGGGGCATACGAGCAGTACTTC. Protein: CATSVTPGGAYEQYF.

The V gene is TRBV7-9, the J gene TRBJ2-3; TRBD1 or TRBD2 may be the D gene (5 bases each). The CDR3 contains 15 residues. V was clipped by 3 bases and J by 1 base, with 11 bases between them. Looked up from germline, CDR1 is SEHNR and CDR2 is FQNEAQ (reference sequence). CDR3 residues: CASSFPTGRTDTQYF. In DNA form, the CDR3 reads TGTGCCAGCAGCTTCCCAACGGGGCGCACAGATACGCAGTATTTT.

J is TRBJ1-2 and V is TRBV28, with D perhaps TRBD1 (5 bases). Germline lookup yields CDR1 MDHEN and CDR2 SYDVKM. Trimming removed 2 bases from V and 8 bases from J, with 12 bases in between. The CDR3 runs 13 residues. The CDR3 DNA reads TGTGCCAGCAGTTTAGGGCAGGGTGTAGGCTACACCTTC. Its translation is CASSLGQGVGYTF.

The chain employs TRBV9 and TRBJ2-5; 15 bases line up with TRBD2. The germline V gene has CDR1 SGDLS and CDR2 YYNGEE. V was pared by 4 bases and J by 4 bases, with 8 bases of the junction left unmatched. The CDR3 covers 17 residues. The CDR3 loop is CASSLGLAGGGVETQYF. In DNA, the CDR3 is TGTGCCAGCAGCCTCGGACTAGCGGGAGGGGGGGTAGAGACCCAGTACTTC.

This rearrangement joins TRBV27 to TRBJ2-7; D is undetermined. Germline V gene lookup returns CDR1 MNHEY and CDR2 SMNVEV (reference sequence). Trimming took 0 bases from V and 5 from J, leaving 17 bases between them. This CDR3 is built from 16 residues. Here the CDR3 reads CASSLSPGNPGHEQYF. Written as DNA, the CDR3 is TGTGCCAGCAGTTTATCCCCGGGCAACCCGGGCCACGAGCAGTACTTC.

This clone was seen once. The rearrangement links TRBV4-1 to TRBJ2-1, with TRBD2 matching 7 bases. Trimming cost V 0 bases and J 4 bases; bases outside gene matches: 6. CDR1 is MGHRA, CDR2 YSYEKL, per germline. CDR3 length: 16 amino acids. The CDR3 bases are TGCGCCAGCAGCCAAGATAGGCGGGGGAGGTACAATGAGCAGTTCTTC. Translated, it gives CASSQDRRGRYNEQFF.

V and J are TRBV5-1 and TRBJ2-1; D is ambiguous. Germline V gene lookup returns CDR1 SGHRS and CDR2 YFSETQ. The CDR3 is 14 residues long. Trimming shortened V by 0 bases and J by 6 bases, and 10 bases separated the two germline ends. The CDR3 is CASSLDLLGNEQFF. The CDR3, as DNA: TGCGCCAGCAGCTTGGACTTGTTGGGCAATGAGCAGTTCTTC.

J is TRBJ2-2 and V is TRBV5-5; no definite D call. The CDR3 totals 14 residues. Trimming left V 3 bases short and J 1 base short, with 7 bases between. Germline V gene sequence: CDR1 SGHKS, CDR2 YYEKEE (reference sequence). This chain's CDR3 is CASSSTLNTGELFF. The CDR3 bases are TGTGCCAGCAGCTCGACCCTGAACACCGGGGAGCTGTTTTTT.

The rearrangement joins TRBV6-5 to TRBJ1-5; TRBD1 matches at 7 bases. Trimming at V came to 6 bases and at J to 6 bases, leaving 8 bases not matched to a gene. This CDR3 is built from 14 residues. The germline V gene encodes CDR1 MNHEY and CDR2 SVGAGI. This CDR3 is CASRGGTEAQPQHF. In DNA, the CDR3 is TGTGCCAGCAGAGGGGGGACAGAGGCTCAGCCCCAGCATTTT.

This chain links TRBV5-1 with TRBJ2-5; 7 nucleotides match TRBD2. V shed 4 bases, J shed 2 bases, and the junction held 5 bases outside the gene matches. Germline V gives CDR1 SGHRS, CDR2 YFSETQ. The CDR3 sequence is 14 residues long. The DNA of the CDR3 is TGCGCCAGCAGCATTGGGACTACGCAAGAGACCCAGTACTTC. Protein sequence: CASSIGTTQETQYF.

This chain connects TRBV13 to TRBJ2-7; maybe TRBD1 (6 bases). The CDR3 is made up of 16 amino acids. Germline-derived CDR1 and CDR2 are PRHDT and FYEKMQ (reference sequence). With 3 bases removed from V and 2 bases from J, the gap between germline ends came to 17 bases. In DNA form, the CDR3 reads TGTGCCAGCAGCTTGGCCGCCGGGGACAAAACCTACGAGCAGTACTTC. Translated: CASSLAAGDKTYEQYF.

The V call is TRBV27, the J call TRBJ2-3, with 14 bases lining up with TRBD2. After removal of 3 bases from V and 6 bases from J, the junction contained 5 bases not matched to a gene. CDR1 and CDR2 (germline): MNHEY, SMNVEV (reference sequence). CDR3 length equals 16 residues. CDR3: CASSFTGTSGGDTQYF. The CDR3 nucleotides read TGTGCCAGCAGTTTTACCGGGACTAGCGGGGGTGATACGCAGTATTTT.

The V call is TRBV27, the J call TRBJ1-5; the match to TRBD1 covers 7 bases. This CDR3 spans 16 amino acids. Looked up from germline, CDR1 is MNHEY and CDR2 is SMNVEV (reference sequence). Trimming removed 4 bases from V and 6 bases from J; junction bases left unmatched: 12. The CDR3 here is CASSSQGQRGGQPQHF. The CDR3 DNA is TGTGCCAGCAGTTCCCAGGGACAGCGCGGCGGTCAGCCCCAGCATTTT.

This clone turned up a few times. The chain employs TRBV5-1 and TRBJ2-2, with D possibly matching TRBD1 (5 bases). Germline-derived CDR1 and CDR2 are SGHRS and YFSETQ. CDR3 length equals 16 residues. The V end lost 0 bases, the J end lost 0 bases, and 9 bases lay between the germline ends. The CDR3 DNA sequence: TGCGCCAGCAGCTTGGAACAGGCCTCGAACACCGGGGAGCTGTTTTTT. It codes for CASSLEQASNTGELFF.

This clone was recorded once. The chain has TRBV2 and TRBJ1-4; D is unresolved. Germline V lookup: CDR1 SNHLY, CDR2 FYNNEI. This CDR3 has 14 amino acids. V dropped 7 bases and J dropped 5 bases, with 14 bases sitting between them. CDR3 residues: CASTMGRLNEKLFF. The CDR3 DNA sequence: TGTGCCAGCACAATGGGGAGATTAAATGAAAAACTGTTTTTT.

This clone has just one count. The V call is TRBV4-2, the J call TRBJ1-1; D ambiguous. V lost 0 bases and J 2 bases, leaving 7 bases between the germline ends. The germline gives CDR1 LGHNA, CDR2 YNFKEQ. The CDR3 has 14 amino acids. Written as DNA, the CDR3 is TGTGCCAGCAGCCAAGAGAAGGTAAACACTGAAGCTTTCTTT. As protein: CASSQEKVNTEAFF.

This CDR3 reads CASSLGGMGPGELFF. CDR3 coding DNA: TGTGCCAGCAGCTTAGGAGGGATGGGCCCCGGGGAGCTGTTTTTT. The J gene is TRBJ2-2, the V gene TRBV7-8; perhaps TRBD2 as D (5 bases). The CDR3 has 15 amino acids. Germline values: CDR1 SGHVS, CDR2 FQNEAQ. Between the trimmed V and J ends, which lost 1 base and 6 bases, there was a span of 12 bases.

The rearrangement joins TRBV11-2 to TRBJ2-4, with D perhaps assigned TRBD1 or TRBD2 (5 bases each). The V gene's germline CDR1 is SGHAT and CDR2 FQNNGV. This CDR3 region has 14 residues. V lost 3 bases and J lost 5, with 11 bases in between. The CDR3 loop reads CASSLNPGQNIQYF. In DNA form, the CDR3 reads TGTGCCAGCAGCTTGAACCCGGGACAAAACATTCAGTACTTC.

The V call is TRBV5-1, the J call TRBJ1-3; D gene uncertain. The germline V gene encodes CDR1 SGHRS and CDR2 YFSETQ. The CDR3 runs to 14 residues. The ends were cut back, 0 bases at V and 2 bases at J, with 6 bases in the middle. Here the CDR3 reads CASSLEGPGNTIYF. CDR3 nucleotides: TGCGCCAGCAGCTTGGAGGGTCCTGGAAACACCATATATTTT.

This sequence joins TRBV30 and TRBJ1-5, with D perhaps TRBD1 (6 bases). This CDR3 is built from 15 residues. The germline V gene encodes CDR1 GTSNPN and CDR2 SVGIG (reference sequence). Trimming left V 3 bases short and J 4 bases short, with 16 bases between. The CDR3 sequence is CAWSLRGGANQPQHF. The CDR3 DNA reads TGTGCCTGGAGCCTTCGAGGGGGTGCGAATCAGCCCCAGCATTTT.

The CDR3 DNA follows: TGTGCCAGCAGCCAACAGGGATTCGACTCACCCCTCCACTTT. Protein sequence: CASSQQGFDSPLHF. The J gene is TRBJ1-6, the V gene TRBV7-9; perhaps TRBD1 as D (6 bases). Germline CDR1 reads SEHNR; CDR2 reads FQNEAQ (reference sequence). This CDR3 region has 14 residues. V was trimmed by 5 bases and J by 10 bases, leaving 15 bases between them.

The J gene is TRBJ1-5, the V gene TRBV7-9; D gene unclear. This CDR3 spans 16 amino acids. V was shortened by 2 bases and J by 1 base, with 12 bases between the two germline ends. CDR1 SEHNR and CDR2 FQNEAQ come from the germline V gene (reference sequence). The CDR3 loop reads CASSLFSGSSNQPQHF. For the CDR3, the DNA is TGTGCCAGCAGCTTATTCTCCGGGTCCAGCAATCAGCCCCAGCATTTT.

The V call is TRBV15, the J call TRBJ2-3; 13 bases align to TRBD2. This CDR3 has 16 amino acids. Germline CDR1 and CDR2: LNHNV and YYDKDF (reference sequence). Unmatched junction bases numbered 6, after V lost 3 bases and J lost 6 bases. Written as DNA, the CDR3 is TGTGCCACCAGCAGTTTAGGACTAGCGGGAGTTGATACGCAGTATTTT. It yields the protein CATSSLGLAGVDTQYF.

This chain connects TRBV28 to TRBJ1-5; D is possibly TRBD1 (6 bases). From germline, CDR1 is MDHEN and CDR2 SYDVKM. CDR3 length: 12 residues. V was shortened by 6 bases and J by 12 bases, with 15 bases between the two germline ends. The CDR3 DNA is TGTGCCAGCAGCTCGCCAGGGGAGGTCCAGCATTTT. Translated: CASSSPGEVQHF.